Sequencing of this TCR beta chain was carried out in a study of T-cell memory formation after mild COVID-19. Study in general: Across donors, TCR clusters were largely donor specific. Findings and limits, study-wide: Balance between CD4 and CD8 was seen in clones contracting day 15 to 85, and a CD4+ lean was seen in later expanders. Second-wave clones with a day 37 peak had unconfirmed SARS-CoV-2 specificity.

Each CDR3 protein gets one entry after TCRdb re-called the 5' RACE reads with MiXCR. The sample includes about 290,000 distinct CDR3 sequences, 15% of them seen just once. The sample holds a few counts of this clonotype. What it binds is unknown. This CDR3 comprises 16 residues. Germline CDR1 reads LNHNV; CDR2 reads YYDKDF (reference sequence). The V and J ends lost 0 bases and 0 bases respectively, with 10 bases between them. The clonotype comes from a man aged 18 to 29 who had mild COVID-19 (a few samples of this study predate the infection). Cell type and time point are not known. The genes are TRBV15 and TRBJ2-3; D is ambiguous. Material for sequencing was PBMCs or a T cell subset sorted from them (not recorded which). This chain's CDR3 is CATSRDFGFSTDTQYF. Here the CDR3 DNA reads TGTGCCACCAGCAGAGATTTCGGGTTTAGCACAGATACGCAGTATTTT.